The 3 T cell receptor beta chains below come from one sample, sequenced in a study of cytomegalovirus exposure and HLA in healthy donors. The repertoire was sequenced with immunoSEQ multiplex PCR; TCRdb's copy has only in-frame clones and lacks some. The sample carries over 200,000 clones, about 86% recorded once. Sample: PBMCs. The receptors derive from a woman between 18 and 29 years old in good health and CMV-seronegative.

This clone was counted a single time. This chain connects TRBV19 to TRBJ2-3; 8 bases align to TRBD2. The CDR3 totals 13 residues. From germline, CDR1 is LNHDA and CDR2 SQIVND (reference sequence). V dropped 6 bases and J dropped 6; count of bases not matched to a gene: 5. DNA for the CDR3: TGTGCCAGTAGCGGGACTAGACAGGATACGCAGTATTTT. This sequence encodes CASSGTRQDTQYF.

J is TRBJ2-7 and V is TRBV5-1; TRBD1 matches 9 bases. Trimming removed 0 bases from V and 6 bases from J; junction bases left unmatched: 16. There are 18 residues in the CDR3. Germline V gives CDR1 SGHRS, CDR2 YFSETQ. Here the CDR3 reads CASSLVTSGLRDRVEQYF. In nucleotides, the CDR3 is TGCGCCAGCAGCTTGGTGACGTCGGGACTTCGGGACAGGGTCGAGCAGTACTTC.

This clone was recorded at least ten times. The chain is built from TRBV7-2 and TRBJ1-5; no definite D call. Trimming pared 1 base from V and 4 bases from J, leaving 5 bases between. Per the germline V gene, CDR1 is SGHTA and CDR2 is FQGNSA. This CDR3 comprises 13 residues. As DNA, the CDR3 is TGTGCCAGCAGCTTAGGGCTGAATCAGCCCCAGCATTTT. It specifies CASSLGLNQPQHF.